A few counts support the clone carrying this T cell receptor beta chain. Its antigen is undetermined. The data are from a study of identical twins. Study-wide findings and caveats: There were fewer insertions in abundant cord blood beta clonotypes, but memory repertoires showed no such pattern.

Healthy Caucasians made up all donors. Using its own MiXCR run on the 5' RACE reads, TCRdb lists one record per CDR3 protein. Here the sample spans about 190,000 distinct CDR3 sequences, around a sixth being singletons. The V gene end was trimmed by 5 bases and the J gene end by 6 bases; junction bases not matched to a gene: 17. This CDR3 comprises 18 residues. Germline V lookup: CDR1 MNHEY, CDR2 SMNVEV (reference sequence). This sample was also put to use in a study of T cells expressing NK-cell markers. That publication notes: Where several donors were concerned, these clonotypes also led the CD3+CD56-NKG2C+ fraction. Unclear, still, was the HCMV specificity of the expanded NKG2C+ T cell clones.

This sequence originates from a woman younger than 35 in good health. V and J are TRBV27 and TRBJ2-7; 12 nucleotides match TRBD2. Sample: CD8+ T cells sorted from blood. The chain's CDR3 is CASSPILAGGPTLSEQYF. The CDR3 region has the DNA TGTGCCAGCAGTCCAATTCTAGCGGGAGGGCCTACCCTCTCCGAGCAGTACTTC.